This TCR beta chain is from a study of T cell responses to AZD1222 COVID-19 vaccine. Germline CDR1 is LGHDT and CDR2 is YNNKEL (reference sequence). Trimming at V came to 4 bases and at J to 6 bases, leaving 7 bases not matched to a gene. This CDR3 contains 15 residues. Assay used: immunoSEQ multiplex PCR; TCRdb lists only in-frame clones, some missing. This sample carries 95,000 to 100,000 clones, more than 75% of them seen once, and the ten largest clones take roughly 10%. On this clone: Antigen unknown.

Study-level findings and limits: In a largely white British group with more females than males, clonal diversity was possibly underestimated. Reportedly, close to half of spike-specific TCRs are directed against unmutated variant regions. None of the repertoires were sampled until the peak T cell response had passed. Just 5 or 6 AZD1222 recipients tested seropositive at baseline.

Specimen: peripheral blood, collected 28 days after the second AZD1222 dose. The chain links TRBV3-1 (or the pseudogene TRBV3-2) to TRBJ2-1, with 9 bases matching TRBD1. The TCR was taken from an adult who received the AZD1222 COVID-19 vaccine. The CDR3 loop is CASSPTGGLGNEQFF. The CDR3 DNA sequence: TGTGCCAGCAGCCCCACAGGGGGCTTGGGCAATGAGCAGTTCTTC.